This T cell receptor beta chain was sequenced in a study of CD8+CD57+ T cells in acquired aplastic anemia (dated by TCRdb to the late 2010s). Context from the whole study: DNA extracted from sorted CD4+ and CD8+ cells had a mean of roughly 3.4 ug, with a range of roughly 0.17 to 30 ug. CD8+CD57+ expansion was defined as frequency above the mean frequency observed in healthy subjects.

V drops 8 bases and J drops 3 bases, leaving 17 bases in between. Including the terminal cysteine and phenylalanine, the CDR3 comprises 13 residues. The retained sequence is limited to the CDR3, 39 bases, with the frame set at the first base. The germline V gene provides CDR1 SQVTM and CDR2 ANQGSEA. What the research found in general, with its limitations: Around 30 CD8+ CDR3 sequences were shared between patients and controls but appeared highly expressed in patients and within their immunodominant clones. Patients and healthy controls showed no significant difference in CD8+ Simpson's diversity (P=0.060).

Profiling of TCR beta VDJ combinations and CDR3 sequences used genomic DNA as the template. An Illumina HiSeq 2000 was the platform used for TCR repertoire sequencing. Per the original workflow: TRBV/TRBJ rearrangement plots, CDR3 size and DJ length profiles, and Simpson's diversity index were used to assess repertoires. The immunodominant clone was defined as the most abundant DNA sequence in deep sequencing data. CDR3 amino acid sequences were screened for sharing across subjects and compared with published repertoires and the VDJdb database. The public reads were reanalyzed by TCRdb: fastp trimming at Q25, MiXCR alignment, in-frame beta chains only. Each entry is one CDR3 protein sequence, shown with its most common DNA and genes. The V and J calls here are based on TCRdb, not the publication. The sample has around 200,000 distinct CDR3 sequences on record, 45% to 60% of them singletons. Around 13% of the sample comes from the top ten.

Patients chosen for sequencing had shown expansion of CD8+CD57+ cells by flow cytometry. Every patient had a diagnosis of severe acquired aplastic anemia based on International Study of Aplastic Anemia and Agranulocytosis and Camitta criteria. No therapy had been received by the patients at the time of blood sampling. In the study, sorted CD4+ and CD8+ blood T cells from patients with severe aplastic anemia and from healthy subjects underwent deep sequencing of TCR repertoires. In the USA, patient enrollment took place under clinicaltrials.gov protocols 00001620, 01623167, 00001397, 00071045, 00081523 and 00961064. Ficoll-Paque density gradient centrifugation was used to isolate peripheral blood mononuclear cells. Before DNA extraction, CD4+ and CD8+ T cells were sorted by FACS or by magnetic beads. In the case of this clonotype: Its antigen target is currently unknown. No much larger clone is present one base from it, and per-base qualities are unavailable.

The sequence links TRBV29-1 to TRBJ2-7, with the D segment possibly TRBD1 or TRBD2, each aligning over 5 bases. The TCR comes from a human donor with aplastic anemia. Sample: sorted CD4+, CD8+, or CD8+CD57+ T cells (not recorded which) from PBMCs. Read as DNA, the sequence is TGCAGCTCACCACCAGTTGGGGGCTACGAGCAGTACTTC. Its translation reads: CSSPPVGGYEQYF.